Listed here are 26 T cell receptor beta chains from one sample, sequenced in a study of a mutant IDH1 vaccine in newly diagnosed glioma. Libraries were prepared by immunoSEQ multiplex PCR; TCRdb keeps only in-frame clonotypes and omits some of them. This sample has 55,000 to 65,000 clones, with around 80% found just once. These receptors lack a known antigen. Indicated time point: week 35, safety follow-up. A 20-mer mutant IDH1 peptide at 300 ug was injected subcutaneously with topical imiquimod. Sequences were derived from PBMCs, sampled from a glioma patient whose treatment included an IDH1 peptide vaccine. The source of these receptors is a man in his thirties or forties with glioma.

This clone appeared a few times. The chain employs TRBV2 and TRBJ1-5; D unresolved. Trimming took 2 bases from V and 6 from J, leaving 14 bases between them. CDR3 length: 15 amino acids. The germline V gene has CDR1 SNHLY and CDR2 FYNNEI. The CDR3 loop reads CASSESVLGVQPQHF. The CDR3 nucleotides read TGTGCCAGCAGTGAATCGGTCCTCGGAGTTCAGCCCCAGCATTTT. Looking up the rest from reference TRBV2 and TRBJ1-5 gives the full variable domain: EPEVTQTPSHQVTQMGQEVILRCVPISNHLYFYWYRQILGQKVEFLVSFYNNEISEKSEIFDDQFSVERPDGSNFTLKIRSTKLEDSAMYFCASSESVLGVQPQHFGDGTRLSIL.

The sample holds one count of this clone. The CDR3 DNA reads as TGTGCCAGCGCGCTGGATCAGGGTTACAAAGATACGCAGTATTTT. It translates to CASALDQGYKDTQYF. This chain connects TRBV5-4 to TRBJ2-3; TRBD1 is a possible D gene (5 bases). This CDR3 has 15 residues. Trimming left V 7 bases short and J 5 bases short, with 20 bases between. Germline CDR1 reads SGHNT; CDR2 reads YYREEE (reference sequence). The complete variable domain, with remaining parts taken from reference TRBV5-4 and TRBJ2-3, reads ETGVTQSPTHLIKTRGQQVTLRCSSQSGHNTVSWYQQALGQGPQFIFQYYREEENGRGNFPPRFSGLQFPNYSSELNVNALELDDSALYLCASALDQGYKDTQYFGPGTRLTVL.

This chain uses TRBV27 with TRBJ2-2; D possibly corresponds to TRBD2 (6 bases). The V gene lost 2 bases and the J gene lost 6 bases, with 22 bases spanning the gap. CDR3 size: 18 residues. Germline loops: CDR1 MNHEY, CDR2 SMNVEV (reference sequence). The chain's CDR3 is CASSLILAREPRAGELFF. CDR3 in DNA: TGTGCCAGCAGTTTAATACTAGCAAGGGAACCGAGGGCCGGGGAGCTGTTTTTT.

The chain links TRBV5-1 to TRBJ1-4, with 9 nucleotides matching TRBD1. V lost 2 bases and J lost 8; bases outside the gene matches: 13. Germline lookup yields CDR1 SGHRS and CDR2 YFSETQ. The CDR3 is 17 amino acids. CDR3 sequence reads: CASSLNPPGTGREKLFF. For the CDR3, the DNA is TGCGCCAGCAGCTTAAATCCGCCCGGGACAGGGCGAGAAAAACTGTTTTTT.

The rearrangement joins TRBV30 to TRBJ1-5; 11 nucleotides line up with TRBD1. This CDR3 spans 15 amino acids. Unmatched junction bases numbered 5, after V lost 1 base and J lost 6 bases. Germline V gene lookup returns CDR1 GTSNPN and CDR2 SVGIG (reference sequence). Written as DNA, the CDR3 is TGTGCCTGGAGTGCTGGGACAGGGGGAGGTCAGCCCCAGCATTTT. Translated: CAWSAGTGGGQPQHF. Full variable domain (rest looked up from reference TRBV30 and TRBJ1-5): SQTIHQWPATLVQPVGSPLSLECTVEGTSNPNLYWYRQAAGRGLQLLFYSVGIGQISSEVPQNLSASRPQDRQFILSSKKLLLSDSGFYLCAWSAGTGGGQPQHFGDGTRLSIL.

This clone has only a few counts. The V gene is TRBV19, the J gene TRBJ1-1; no firm D call. V lost 5 bases, J lost 10 bases, and 17 bases lay in between. CDR1 and CDR2 from the germline V gene are LNHDA and SQIVND (reference sequence). CDR3 length: 13 residues. CDR3 DNA sequence: TGTGCCAGTAGTCCTGTAGGTGTAGCTGCAGCTTTCTTT. Amino acid sequence: CASSPVGVAAAFF.

The CDR3 coding sequence is TGTGCCAGCAGCTTATTCCTAGTCAGTTCGGACGAGCAGTACTTC. Protein: CASSLFLVSSDEQYF. The rearrangement uses TRBV7-9 and TRBJ2-7; D is undetermined. The CDR3 runs 15 residues. Trimming left V 2 bases short and J 5 bases short, with 16 bases between. Germline CDR1 reads SEHNR; CDR2 reads FQNEAQ (reference sequence). Variable domain in full (rest from reference TRBV7-9 and TRBJ2-7): DTGVSQNPRHKITKRGQNVTFRCDPISEHNRLYWYRQTLGQGPEFLTYFQNEAQLEKSRLLSDRFSAERPKGSFSTLEIQRTEQGDSAMYLCASSLFLVSSDEQYFGPGTRLTVT.

The chain is built from TRBV7-9 and TRBJ1-2; TRBD1 agrees at 10 bases. V was pared by 4 bases and J by 4 bases, with 9 bases of the junction left unmatched. Germline lookup yields CDR1 SEHNR and CDR2 FQNEAQ (reference sequence). The CDR3 loop spans 16 amino acids. The CDR3 loop is CASSSPGTGVLYGYTF. CDR3 DNA sequence: TGTGCCAGCAGCTCCCCGGGGACAGGGGTCCTCTATGGCTACACCTTC.

In this sample, this clone turned up a few times. V usage is TRBV28 and J usage is TRBJ2-4, with unresolved D. Trimming took 4 bases from V and 11 from J, leaving 9 bases between them. This CDR3 is built from 11 residues. In germline, CDR1 is MDHEN, CDR2 SYDVKM. As DNA, the CDR3 is TGTGCCAGCAGTTCTCCTCAAGTTCAGTACTTC. Its protein product is CASSSPQVQYF.

The chain is built from TRBV2 and TRBJ2-2; no definite D call. Germline V lookup: CDR1 SNHLY, CDR2 FYNNEI. This CDR3 contains 11 residues. The V end lost 6 bases, the J end lost 4 bases, and 3 bases lay between the germline ends. The CDR3: CASSGTGELFF. In DNA form, the CDR3 reads TGTGCCAGCAGCGGCACCGGGGAGCTGTTTTTT.

This chain connects TRBV5-1 to TRBJ2-5, with 11 bases identical to TRBD1. Trimming took 5 bases from V and 5 from J; bases not matched to a gene: 8. This CDR3 has 15 residues. Germline V CDR1 and CDR2: SGHRS, YFSETQ. The CDR3 DNA is TGCGCCAGCAGTTACGGGACAGGGGGTTTCGAGACCCAGTACTTC. Its protein is CASSYGTGGFETQYF.

This clone is a singleton in its sample. V gene TRBV6-5 combines with J gene TRBJ1-1, with D possibly matching TRBD1 (6 bases). The CDR3 is 14 amino acids. Between the trimmed V and J ends, which lost 2 bases and 1 base, there was a span of 8 bases. Germline V gene sequence: CDR1 MNHEY, CDR2 SVGAGI. Here the CDR3 reads CASSYTGQNTEAFF. CDR3 DNA: TGTGCCAGCAGTTACACGGGACAGAACACTGAAGCTTTCTTT.

The chain couples TRBV7-9 to TRBJ1-4, with D tentatively TRBD1 (5 bases). Trimming cost V 5 bases and J 5 bases, with 24 bases left between them. Germline lookup yields CDR1 SEHNR and CDR2 FQNEAQ (reference sequence). This CDR3 is 18 amino acids long. CDR3 protein: CASSPLVRVTEENEKLFF. For the CDR3, the DNA is TGTGCCAGCAGCCCCCTAGTTAGGGTGACAGAGGAAAATGAAAAACTGTTTTTT. Drawing the rest from reference TRBV7-9 and TRBJ1-4, the complete variable domain is DTGVSQNPRHKITKRGQNVTFRCDPISEHNRLYWYRQTLGQGPEFLTYFQNEAQLEKSRLLSDRFSAERPKGSFSTLEIQRTEQGDSAMYLCASSPLVRVTEENEKLFFGSGTQLSVL.

V usage is TRBV7-9 and J usage is TRBJ1-3, with 12 bases that match TRBD1. Germline lookup yields CDR1 SEHNR and CDR2 FQNEAQ (reference sequence). CDR3 length: 17 amino acids. Trimming at V came to 0 bases and at J to 3 bases, leaving 3 bases not matched to a gene. The DNA for the CDR3 is TGTGCCAGCAGCTTAGCGGGACAGGGGGCTCGTGGAAACACCATATATTTT. Its protein is CASSLAGQGARGNTIYF.

The chain links TRBV11-2 to TRBJ2-3; D gene unclear. Germline values: CDR1 SGHAT, CDR2 FQNNGV. The ends were cut back, 5 bases at V and 3 bases at J, with 3 bases in the middle. The CDR3 contains 11 residues. This CDR3 is CASSHTDTQYF. DNA of the CDR3: TGTGCCAGCAGCCATACAGATACGCAGTATTTT.

In its sample, this clone ranks as medium-sized. The chain recombines TRBV28 with TRBJ1-1; D remains ambiguous. Trimming removed 6 bases from V and 0 bases from J, with 8 bases in between. CDR1 and CDR2 from the germline V gene are MDHEN and SYDVKM. CDR3 length equals 13 residues. CDR3: CASSPGVNTEAFF. The DNA for the CDR3 is TGTGCCAGCAGCCCCGGGGTGAACACTGAAGCTTTCTTT.

This clone was seen just once. The rearrangement links TRBV19 to TRBJ1-2; D call uncertain. V lost 5 bases and J 3 bases, leaving 7 bases between the germline ends. Germline assignment: CDR1 LNHDA and CDR2 SQIVND (reference sequence). This CDR3 spans 12 amino acids. The CDR3 DNA reads TGTGCCAGTAGTTCTTTAGACTATGGCTACACCTTC. Protein sequence: CASSSLDYGYTF.

This chain joins TRBV19 and TRBJ2-7; 8 bases fit TRBD1. V gave up 3 bases and J gave up 7 bases; unmatched junction bases: 8. From germline, CDR1 is LNHDA and CDR2 SQIVND (reference sequence). CDR3 length: 14 residues. CDR3 coding DNA: TGTGCCAGTAGTATTACTGGACAGGGAAGAGAGCAGTACTTC. It translates to CASSITGQGREQYF.

The V and J genes are TRBV28 and TRBJ2-7, with a weak D call TRBD2 (5 bases). CDR3 length equals 14 residues. V was clipped by 5 bases and J by 0 bases, with 11 bases between them. In germline, CDR1 is MDHEN, CDR2 SYDVKM. The CDR3 DNA is TGTGCCAGCAGTCCGACCGGGATCTCCTACGAGCAGTACTTC. As protein: CASSPTGISYEQYF.

This chain joins TRBV4-1 and TRBJ2-1; D possibly corresponds to TRBD1 (6 bases). Looked up from germline, CDR1 is MGHRA and CDR2 is YSYEKL. Trimming took 1 base from V and 4 from J, leaving 11 bases between them. This CDR3 is 15 amino acids long. The CDR3 DNA sequence: TGCGCCAGCAGCCAAGCTCAGGACAGATACAATGAGCAGTTCTTC. Translation: CASSQAQDRYNEQFF.

The chain links TRBV4-1 to TRBJ2-7; D possibly corresponds to TRBD1 (5 bases). This CDR3 is built from 14 residues. Looked up from germline, CDR1 is MGHRA and CDR2 is YSYEKL. Trimming left V 3 bases short and J 2 bases short, with 11 bases between. The CDR3 region is CASSQGRSAYEQYF. The CDR3 region has the DNA TGCGCCAGCAGCCAGGGGCGGTCCGCCTACGAGCAGTACTTC.

V and J are TRBV5-1 and TRBJ2-3, with unresolved D. V was shortened by 4 bases and J by 1 base, with 16 bases between the two germline ends. The CDR3 has 16 amino acids. Germline-derived CDR1 and CDR2 are SGHRS and YFSETQ. CDR3 sequence reads: CASSRTLSQGTDTQYF. Here the CDR3 DNA reads TGCGCCAGCAGCCGAACACTAAGCCAGGGCACAGATACGCAGTATTTT.

The rearrangement links TRBV7-9 to TRBJ2-7, with a tentative D call TRBD1 (6 bases). Germline V gene lookup returns CDR1 SEHNR and CDR2 FQNEAQ (reference sequence). V lost 1 base and J lost 2, with 12 bases in between. CDR3 length equals 15 residues. In nucleotides, the CDR3 is TGTGCCAGCAGCTTAGGGCAGGGGCTCACCTACGAGCAGTACTTC. It yields the protein CASSLGQGLTYEQYF. The complete variable domain, with remaining parts taken from reference TRBV7-9 and TRBJ2-7, reads DTGVSQNPRHKITKRGQNVTFRCDPISEHNRLYWYRQTLGQGPEFLTYFQNEAQLEKSRLLSDRFSAERPKGSFSTLEIQRTEQGDSAMYLCASSLGQGLTYEQYFGPGTRLTVT.

This chain links TRBV27 with TRBJ2-6, with no clear D. From germline, CDR1 is MNHEY and CDR2 SMNVEV (reference sequence). V was cut by 4 bases and J by 0 bases, with 4 bases left in between. The CDR3 has 14 amino acids. CDR3 sequence reads: CASSSLSGANVLTF. The CDR3 DNA reads as TGTGCCAGCAGTTCCCTCTCTGGGGCCAACGTCCTGACTTTC.

V is TRBV29-1 and J is TRBJ1-2, with unresolved D. The V end was cut by 1 base, the J end by 0 bases, with 12 bases between. The CDR3 covers 15 residues. Germline V lookup: CDR1 SQVTM, CDR2 ANQGSEA. Written as DNA, the CDR3 is TGCAGCGTTGAAGGCACAAGTTCAGCTAACTATGGCTACACCTTC. Its translation is CSVEGTSSANYGYTF.

This chain joins TRBV7-2 and TRBJ1-3; D is unresolved. The CDR3 is 15 amino acids. Germline lookup yields CDR1 SGHTA and CDR2 FQGNSA. The V end lost 0 bases, the J end lost 0 bases, and 6 bases lay between the germline ends. The CDR3 bases are TGTGCCAGCAGCTTAGCTTGGGGCTCTGGAAACACCATATATTTT. This gives the protein CASSLAWGSGNTIYF.